The 27 T cell receptor beta chains given below trace back to one sample, sequenced in a study of patients and donors after allogeneic stem cell transplantation. MiXCR was run by TCRdb on the RT-PCR reads, yielding one entry per CDR3 protein. The top ten hold roughly 6% of the sample, which has some 880,000 distinct CDR3 sequences, approximately 19% seen once. Material: blood, either unsorted or a sorted T cell fraction (not recorded which). The receptors were gathered from a human donor who was either an allogeneic HSCT recipient or a stem cell or donor lymphocyte infusion donor (not recorded which). It is not recorded whose cells these are; they may come from a transplant donor.

The rearrangement joins TRBV7-9 to TRBJ2-3; 7 nucleotides align to TRBD1. From germline, CDR1 is SEHNR and CDR2 FQNEAQ (reference sequence). The V and J ends lost 4 bases and 2 bases, in that order; junction bases with no gene match: 6. This CDR3 has 15 amino acids. CDR3 loop: CASSYRQGATDTQYF. The CDR3 DNA is TGTGCCAGCAGCTACAGACAGGGAGCCACAGATACGCAGTATTTT.

This clonotype has a count of ten or more. The V call is TRBV10-3, the J call TRBJ1-1; D gene unclear. Germline loops: CDR1 ENHRY, CDR2 SYGVKD. V was cut by 3 bases and J by 0 bases, with 5 bases left in between. This CDR3 is 13 amino acids long. CDR3 residues: CAISDILNTEAFF. In nucleotides, the CDR3 is TGTGCCATCAGTGATATCTTGAACACTGAAGCTTTCTTT.

The chain uses TRBV7-2 and TRBJ2-7; TRBD1 or TRBD2 may be the D gene (5 bases each). Trimming left V 2 bases short and J 3 bases short, with 11 bases between. The CDR3 is 14 residues long. CDR1 and CDR2 from the germline V gene are SGHTA and FQGNSA. In DNA form, the CDR3 reads TGTGCCAGCAGCTTAAGGGACCGCCTCTACGAGCAGTACGTC. This encodes CASSLRDRLYEQYV.

This clonotype has only a few counts. This sequence joins TRBV10-3 and TRBJ2-2, with 12 bases identical to TRBD2. V lost 6 bases and J lost 7; bases outside the gene matches: 3. CDR3 length: 14 amino acids. CDR1 is ENHRY and CDR2 is SYGVKD in the germline V gene. CDR3 residues: CAIRTSGSYGELFF. In DNA form, the CDR3 reads TGTGCCATCAGGACTAGCGGGAGTTACGGGGAGCTGTTTTTT.

This clonotype has just a few counts. The gene calls are TRBV19 and TRBJ2-1; perhaps TRBD2 as D (5 bases). CDR1 and CDR2 from the germline V gene are LNHDA and SQIVND (reference sequence). The CDR3 consists of 18 residues. V lost 0 bases to trimming and J lost 8 bases, with 23 bases between them. The CDR3 nucleotides are TGTGCCAGTAGTATAGATCGCCTTCCGGGCCGGGGTGGTCATGAGCAGTTCTTC. Its translation: CASSIDRLPGRGGHEQFF.

This clonotype was counted a few times. V usage is TRBV12-3 or TRBV12-4 and J usage is TRBJ2-2, with D tentatively TRBD1 (6 bases). Trimming took 5 bases from V and 5 from J, leaving 12 bases between them. The CDR3 covers 14 residues. The CDR3 nucleotides are TGTGCCAGCAGTGGAACAGGGTATACCGGGGAGCTGTTTTTT. It encodes CASSGTGYTGELFF.

This clonotype was seen at least ten times. This sequence joins TRBV12-3 or TRBV12-4 and TRBJ1-1; tentatively, D is TRBD1 (6 bases). The CDR3 extends over 13 amino acids. V lost 2 bases to trimming and J lost 13 bases, with 17 bases between them. DNA for the CDR3: TGTGCCAGCAGTTTACAGGGGCGGTGGTCCGTTTTCTTT. It translates to CASSLQGRWSVFF.

The chain has TRBV12-3 or TRBV12-4 and TRBJ2-7, with D unresolved. CDR3 size: 13 residues. V lost 7 bases and J lost 7, with 17 bases in between. The DNA for the CDR3 is TGTGCCAGCACCAAACCCGGTATTTTGGAGCAGTACTTC. Translating it yields CASTKPGILEQYF.

The rearrangement joins TRBV20-1 to TRBJ2-5; 9 positions agree with TRBD1. CDR1 is DFQATT, CDR2 SNEGSKA, per germline (reference sequence). The CDR3 is made up of 17 amino acids. The junction had 14 bases not matched to a gene; V was cut back by 1 base and J by 5 bases. DNA of the CDR3: TGCAGTGCTAGAGGGACGTCCGGGACAGGGAGAAGCGAGACCCAGTACTTC. This codes for CSARGTSGTGRSETQYF.

The genes are TRBV29-1 and TRBJ2-7; D is possibly TRBD1 (5 bases). V was shortened by 5 bases and J by 5 bases, with 13 bases between the two germline ends. The V gene's germline CDR1 is SQVTM and CDR2 ANQGSEA. This CDR3 is built from 12 residues. CDR3 protein: CSVTTAFDEQYF. The CDR3 DNA reads TGCAGCGTTACGACAGCGTTTGACGAGCAGTACTTC.

The V and J genes are TRBV28 and TRBJ2-5; D perhaps matches TRBD1 (7 bases). This CDR3 is 15 amino acids long. Germline assignment: CDR1 MDHEN and CDR2 SYDVKM. Trimming removed 3 bases at V and 5 bases at J, with 16 bases between. The CDR3 DNA follows: TGTGCCAGCAGTTTCAGGAGGGGGCGCGAGGAGACCCAGTACTTC. It translates to CASSFRRGREETQYF.

The chain combines TRBV20-1 with TRBJ1-5, with a possible D match to TRBD1 (6 bases). Trimming removed 6 bases at V and 0 bases at J, with 21 bases between. CDR3 length equals 17 residues. Germline CDR1 is DFQATT and CDR2 is SNEGSKA (reference sequence). In nucleotides, the CDR3 is TGCAGTGCCCCCGCGCCGGACAGCCCTTATAGCAATCAGCCCCAGCATTTT. Its protein product is CSAPAPDSPYSNQPQHF.

The genes are TRBV11-2 and TRBJ2-3; 8 bases match TRBD1. The CDR3 is made up of 13 amino acids. V was clipped by 2 bases and J by 5 bases; unmatched bases: 0. Germline V lookup: CDR1 SGHAT, CDR2 FQNNGV. DNA of the CDR3: TGTGCCAGCAGCTTAACAGGGGGAGATACGCAGTATTTT. Its translation: CASSLTGGDTQYF.

This clonotype was picked up a small number of times. The chain employs TRBV7-8 and TRBJ2-3; D gene unclear. CDR1 and CDR2 (germline): SGHVS, FQNEAQ. CDR3 length: 11 amino acids. Trimming stripped 7 bases from V and 6 bases from J, with 8 bases between. Here the CDR3 reads CASTEGDTQYF. The CDR3, as DNA: TGTGCCAGCACGGAAGGGGATACGCAGTATTTT.

The chain uses TRBV15 and TRBJ1-1; the match to TRBD1 covers 8 bases. CDR1 LNHNV and CDR2 YYDKDF come from the germline V gene (reference sequence). The CDR3 is 15 residues long. The ends lost 0 bases at V and 4 bases at J; junction bases unmatched: 4. The CDR3 nucleotides are TGTGCCACCAGCAGAGATCAGGGGGCGGTCACTGAAGCTTTCTTT. Translation gives CATSRDQGAVTEAFF. Using reference TRBV15 and TRBJ1-1 for the parts outside the CDR3, the full variable domain is DAMVIQNPRYQVTQFGKPVTLSCSQTLNHNVMYWYQQKSSQAPKLLFHYYDKDFNNEADTPDNFQSRRPNTSFCFLDIRSPGLGDTAMYLCATSRDQGAVTEAFFGQGTRLTVV.

The chain is built from TRBV30 and TRBJ2-1, with D unclear. V was pared by 7 bases and J by 9 bases, with 7 bases between. The CDR3 contains 9 residues. Germline V gene sequence: CDR1 GTSNPN, CDR2 SVGIG (reference sequence). The CDR3 region is CAFGVEQFF. The CDR3 region has the DNA TGTGCCTTTGGAGTTGAGCAGTTCTTC.

This clonotype was detected only a few times. This chain joins TRBV7-9 and TRBJ2-3, with D unresolved. CDR3 size: 11 residues. The V end lost 6 bases, the J end lost 4 bases, and 5 bases lay between the germline ends. The germline gives CDR1 SEHNR, CDR2 FQNEAQ (reference sequence). CDR3 amino acids: CASRAADTQYF. The DNA for the CDR3 is TGTGCCAGCAGAGCAGCAGATACGCAGTATTTT.

The V and J genes are TRBV7-2 and TRBJ2-1; D perhaps matches TRBD2 (5 bases). CDR1 is SGHTA and CDR2 is FQGNSA in the germline V gene. V lost 2 bases, J lost 10 bases, and 15 bases lay in between. The CDR3 is 14 residues long. This chain's CDR3 is CASSLRRWSAEQFF. The CDR3, as DNA: TGTGCCAGCAGCTTAAGGAGGTGGTCCGCCGAGCAGTTCTTC.

This clonotype showed up many times. The chain has TRBV6-1 and TRBJ1-2; possible D gene TRBD1, 6 bases. Trimming left V 7 bases short and J 2 bases short, with 14 bases between. Germline V gives CDR1 MNHNS, CDR2 SASEGT. The CDR3 covers 14 residues. CDR3 sequence reads: CASTQRDNNYGYTF. The CDR3 region has the DNA TGTGCCAGCACCCAGAGGGACAACAACTATGGCTACACCTTC.

This clonotype was seen only a few times. The DNA of the CDR3 is TGTGCCAGCAGCGTAGACCACGACACAAATGGCTACACCTTC. Residues: CASSVDHDTNGYTF. The chain couples TRBV9 to TRBJ1-2; D unclear. The CDR3 sequence is 14 residues long. Germline V CDR1 and CDR2: SGDLS, YYNGEE. V dropped 0 bases and J dropped 6 bases, with 12 bases sitting between them. The whole variable domain, filled in from reference TRBV9 and TRBJ1-2, reads DSGVTQTPKHLITATGQRVTLRCSPRSGDLSVYWYQQSLDQGLQFLIQYYNGEERAKGNILERFSAQQFPDLHSELNLSSLELGDSALYFCASSVDHDTNGYTFGSGTRLTVV.

Only a few counts were recorded for this clonotype. V gene TRBV12-3 or TRBV12-4 combines with J gene TRBJ1-3, with a tentative D call TRBD1 (6 bases). The V gene lost 6 bases and the J gene lost 4 bases, with 16 bases spanning the gap. CDR3 length: 15 amino acids. CDR3 loop: CASRGTPSRGNTIYF. Written as DNA, the CDR3 is TGTGCCAGCAGAGGGACACCTTCCCGGGGAAACACCATATATTTT.

V gene TRBV20-1 combines with J gene TRBJ2-5; TRBD2 matches at 10 bases. With 5 bases clipped from V and 0 bases from J, the junction kept 15 bases outside the gene matches. This CDR3 region has 18 residues. CDR1 and CDR2 (germline): DFQATT, SNEGSKA (reference sequence). Written as DNA, the CDR3 is TGCAGTGCTCATATAGCGGGAGGCCCCCAAAAAGACCAAGAGACCCAGTACTTC. Translation: CSAHIAGGPQKDQETQYF.

The V gene is TRBV24-1, the J gene TRBJ2-1, with 9 bases that match TRBD1. The CDR3 runs to 16 residues. The germline V gene encodes CDR1 KGHDR and CDR2 SFDVKD. Germline trimming cut 4 bases from V and 8 bases from J; bases unmatched to any gene: 11. This CDR3 is CATSESGTGIRYEQFF. The DNA for the CDR3 is TGTGCCACCAGTGAATCCGGGACAGGGATTAGGTATGAGCAGTTCTTC.

This clonotype appeared a few times. J is TRBJ1-3 and V is TRBV12-3 or TRBV12-4; D is unclear. CDR3 length equals 15 residues. Trimming removed 3 bases from V and 4 bases from J, with 13 bases in between. DNA for the CDR3: TGTGCCAGCAGTTTTTCCGAGGTGGGCGGAAACACCATATATTTT. Protein: CASSFSEVGGNTIYF.

This chain links TRBV5-1 with TRBJ1-1; 7 bases are shared with TRBD1. Losses at the gene ends were 1 base for V and 4 bases for J; bases not matched to a gene: 10. CDR1 is SGHRS, CDR2 YFSETQ, per germline. This CDR3 region has 16 residues. The CDR3 nucleotides are TGCGCCAGCAGCTTGAGTCGAGGGGGCCAGGTCACTGAAGCTTTCTTT. Amino acids: CASSLSRGGQVTEAFF.

V gene TRBV29-1 combines with J gene TRBJ2-7; tentative D call: TRBD2 (6 bases). Germline CDR1 reads SQVTM; CDR2 reads ANQGSEA. This CDR3 is built from 13 residues. Trimming cost V 2 bases and J 3 bases, with 11 bases left between them. The CDR3 sequence: CSVETGTFYEQYF. As DNA, the CDR3 is TGCAGCGTTGAAACGGGGACTTTCTACGAGCAGTACTTC.

A few counts support this clonotype. CDR3 in DNA: TGTGCCACCAGCAGGACGCCCGGGGGGAGGAATGAGCAGTTCTTC. As protein: CATSRTPGGRNEQFF. The V and J genes are TRBV15 and TRBJ2-1; 7 nucleotides agree with TRBD2. V lost 3 bases to trimming and J lost 7 bases; unmatched junction nucleotides: 9. Germline V gene lookup returns CDR1 LNHNV and CDR2 YYDKDF (reference sequence). The CDR3 loop spans 15 amino acids.